This T cell receptor beta chain appears in the sequencing data of a study of shared clonotypes between healthy human individuals. Study overall: Three plates were used per donor for CD4 naive, three for CD4 memory, two for CD8 naive and one for CD8 memory.

V shed 6 bases and J shed 4 bases, with 21 bases lying between them. The CDR3 has 16 amino acids. CDR1 is SGHTA, CDR2 FQGTGA, per germline. The authors' processing: Filtering differed for immunoSEQ, which gave only junction sequences without quality scores. Using immunoSEQ multiplex PCR, the repertoire was profiled, and TCRdb retains in-frame clones only, with some absent. V and J calls plus clone size are reproduced from that table; the DNA served to infer D and trimming. The data show 600,000 to 750,000 clones, around 72% seen once. Every one of the donors was a Caucasian adult that lived in Nashville, Tennessee. Regarding this clone: As yet, its antigen is unknown.

The study, taken as a whole, reports: It was only blood that was sampled, and tissue repertoires likely differ.

The chain couples TRBV7-3 to TRBJ1-1; D is ambiguous. Sequencing was performed on memory CD4+ T cells sorted from blood. Stated subset: CD45RA-negative fraction. The origin of this receptor is a woman in her twenties or thirties in good health. The CDR3 nucleotides are TGTGCCAGCAGTCCTTCTGACGGGGTGAAGGTCACTGAAGCTTTCTTT. The encoded protein is CASSPSDGVKVTEAFF.